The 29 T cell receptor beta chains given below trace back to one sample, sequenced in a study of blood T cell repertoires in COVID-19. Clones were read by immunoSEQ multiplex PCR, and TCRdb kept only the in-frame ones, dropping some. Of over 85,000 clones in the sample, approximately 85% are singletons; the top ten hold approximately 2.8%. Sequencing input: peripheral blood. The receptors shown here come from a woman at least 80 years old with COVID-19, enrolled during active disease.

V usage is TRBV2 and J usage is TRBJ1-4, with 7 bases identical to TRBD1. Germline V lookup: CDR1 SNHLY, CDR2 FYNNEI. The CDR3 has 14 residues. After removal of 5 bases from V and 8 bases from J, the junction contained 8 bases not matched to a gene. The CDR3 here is CASSQQGLGEKLFF. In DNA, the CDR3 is TGTGCCAGCAGTCAACAGGGGTTAGGCGAAAAACTGTTTTTT.

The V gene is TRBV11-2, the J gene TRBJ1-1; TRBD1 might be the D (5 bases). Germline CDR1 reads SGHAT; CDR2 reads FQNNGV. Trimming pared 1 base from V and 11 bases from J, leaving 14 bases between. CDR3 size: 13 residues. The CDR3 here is CASSLGQSLSAFF. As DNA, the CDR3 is TGTGCCAGCAGCTTAGGACAGTCTCTTAGTGCTTTCTTT. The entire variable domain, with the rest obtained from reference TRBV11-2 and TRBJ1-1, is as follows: EAGVAQSPRYKIIEKRQSVAFWCNPISGHATLYWYQQILGQGPKLLIQFQNNGVVDDSQLPKDRFSAERLKGVDSTLKIQPAKLEDSAVYLCASSLGQSLSAFFGQGTRLTVV.

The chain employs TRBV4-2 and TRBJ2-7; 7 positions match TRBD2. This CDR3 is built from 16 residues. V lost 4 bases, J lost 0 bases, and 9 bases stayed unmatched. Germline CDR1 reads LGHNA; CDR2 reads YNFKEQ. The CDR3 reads CASSPGEGSSSYEQYF. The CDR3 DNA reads TGTGCCAGCAGCCCCGGGGAGGGGTCCAGCTCCTACGAGCAGTACTTC.

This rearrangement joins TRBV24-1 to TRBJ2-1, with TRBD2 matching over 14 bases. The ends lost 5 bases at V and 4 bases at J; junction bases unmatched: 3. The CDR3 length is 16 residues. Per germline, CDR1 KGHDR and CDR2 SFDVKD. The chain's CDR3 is CATSGRTSGGYNEQFF. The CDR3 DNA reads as TGTGCCACCAGTGGACGGACTAGCGGGGGGTACAATGAGCAGTTCTTC.

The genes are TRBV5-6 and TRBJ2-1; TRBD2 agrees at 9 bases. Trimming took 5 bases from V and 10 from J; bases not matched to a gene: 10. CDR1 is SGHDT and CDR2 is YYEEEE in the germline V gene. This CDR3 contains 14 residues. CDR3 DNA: TGTGCCAGCAGGACGGGCGGGAGGGGCCAGGAGCAGTTCTTC. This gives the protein CASRTGGRGQEQFF.

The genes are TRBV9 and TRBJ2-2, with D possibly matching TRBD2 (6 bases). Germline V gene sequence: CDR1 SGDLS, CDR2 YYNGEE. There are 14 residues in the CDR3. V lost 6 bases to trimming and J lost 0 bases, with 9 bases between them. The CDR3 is CASNRDSNTGELFF. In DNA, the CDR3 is TGTGCCAGCAATCGGGACTCGAACACCGGGGAGCTGTTTTTT. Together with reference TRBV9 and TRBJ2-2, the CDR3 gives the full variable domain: DSGVTQTPKHLITATGQRVTLRCSPRSGDLSVYWYQQSLDQGLQFLIQYYNGEERAKGNILERFSAQQFPDLHSELNLSSLELGDSALYFCASNRDSNTGELFFGEGSRLTVL.

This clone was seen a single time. The CDR3 sequence is CASSIGQGLAVNTGELFF. CDR3 DNA sequence: TGTGCCAGTAGTATCGGCCAAGGGCTAGCGGTTAACACCGGGGAGCTGTTTTTT. The V call is TRBV19, the J call TRBJ2-2; 7 nucleotides agree with TRBD2. Germline CDR1 is LNHDA and CDR2 is SQIVND (reference sequence). The CDR3 contains 18 residues. The V and J ends lost 3 bases and 2 bases, in that order; junction bases with no gene match: 12.

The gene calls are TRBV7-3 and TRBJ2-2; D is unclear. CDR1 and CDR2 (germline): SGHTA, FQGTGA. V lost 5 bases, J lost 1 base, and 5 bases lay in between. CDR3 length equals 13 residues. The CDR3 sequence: CASSGQNTGELFF. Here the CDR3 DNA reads TGTGCCAGCAGCGGGCAGAACACCGGGGAGCTGTTTTTT.

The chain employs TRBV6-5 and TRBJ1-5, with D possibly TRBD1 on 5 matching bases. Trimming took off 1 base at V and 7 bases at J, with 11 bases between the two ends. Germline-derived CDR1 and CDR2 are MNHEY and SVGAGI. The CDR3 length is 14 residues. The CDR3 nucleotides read TGTGCCAGCAGTTACTACGGGGGAGGGCAGCCCCAGCATTTT. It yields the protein CASSYYGGGQPQHF.

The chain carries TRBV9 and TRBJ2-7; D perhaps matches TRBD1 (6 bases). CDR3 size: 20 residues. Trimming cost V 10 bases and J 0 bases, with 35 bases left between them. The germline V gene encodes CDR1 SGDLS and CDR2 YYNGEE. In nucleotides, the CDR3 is TGTGCCCGCCAAATGCAGGCAGGCAGGGGACCCGCTTTGAGCTCCTACGAGCAGTACTTC. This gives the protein CARQMQAGRGPALSSYEQYF.

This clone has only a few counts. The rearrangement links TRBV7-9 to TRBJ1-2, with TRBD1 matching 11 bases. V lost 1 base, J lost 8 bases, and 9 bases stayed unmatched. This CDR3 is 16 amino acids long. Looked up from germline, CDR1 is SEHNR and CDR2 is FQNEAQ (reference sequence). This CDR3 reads CASSLGTGGASHGYTF. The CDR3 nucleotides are TGTGCCAGCAGCTTAGGGACAGGGGGCGCGAGTCACGGCTACACCTTC.

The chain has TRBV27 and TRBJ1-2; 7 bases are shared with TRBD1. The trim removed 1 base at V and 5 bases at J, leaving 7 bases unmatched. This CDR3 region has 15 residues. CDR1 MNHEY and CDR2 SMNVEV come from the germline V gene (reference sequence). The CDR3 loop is CASSLFWDSGYGYTF. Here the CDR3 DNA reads TGTGCCAGCAGTTTATTCTGGGACAGCGGTTATGGCTACACCTTC.

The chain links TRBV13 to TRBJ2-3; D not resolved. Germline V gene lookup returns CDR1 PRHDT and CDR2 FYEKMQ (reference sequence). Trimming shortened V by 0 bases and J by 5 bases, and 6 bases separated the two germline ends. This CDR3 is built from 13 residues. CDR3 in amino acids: CASSLGHRDTQYF. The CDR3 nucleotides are TGTGCCAGCAGCTTAGGCCATAGAGATACGCAGTATTTT. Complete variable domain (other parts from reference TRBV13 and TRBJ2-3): AAGVIQSPRHLIKEKRETATLKCYPIPRHDTVYWYQQGPGQDPQFLISFYEKMQSDKGSIPDRFSAQQFSDYHSELNMSSLELGDSALYFCASSLGHRDTQYFGPGTRLTVL.

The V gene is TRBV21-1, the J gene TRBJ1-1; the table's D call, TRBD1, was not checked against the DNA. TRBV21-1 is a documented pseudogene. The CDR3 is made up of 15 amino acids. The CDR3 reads CASSKEARMNTEAFF. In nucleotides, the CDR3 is TGTGCCAGCAGCAAAGAGGCCAGGATGAACACTGAAGCTTTCTTT.

For the CDR3, the DNA is TGTGCCAGCAGTCGGGACAGGGTAATGGGCAATCAGCCCCAGCATTTT. Translating gives CASSRDRVMGNQPQHF. The chain is built from TRBV2 and TRBJ1-5, with 9 bases aligning to TRBD1. The CDR3 is 16 amino acids. Looked up from germline, CDR1 is SNHLY and CDR2 is FYNNEI. V was clipped by 5 bases and J by 2 bases; unmatched bases: 7.

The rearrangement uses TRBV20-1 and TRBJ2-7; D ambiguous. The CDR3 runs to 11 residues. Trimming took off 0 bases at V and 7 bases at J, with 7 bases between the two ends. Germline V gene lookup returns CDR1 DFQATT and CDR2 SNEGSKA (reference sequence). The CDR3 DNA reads TGCAGTGCTAGAGATGTGAGAGAGCAGTACTTC. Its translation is CSARDVREQYF.

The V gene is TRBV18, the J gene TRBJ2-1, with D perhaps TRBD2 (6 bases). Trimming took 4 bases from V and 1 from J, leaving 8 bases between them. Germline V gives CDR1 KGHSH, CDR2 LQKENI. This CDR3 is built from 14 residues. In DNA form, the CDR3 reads TGTGCCAGCTCACAACGGGGGTCCTACAATGAGCAGTTCTTC. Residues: CASSQRGSYNEQFF.

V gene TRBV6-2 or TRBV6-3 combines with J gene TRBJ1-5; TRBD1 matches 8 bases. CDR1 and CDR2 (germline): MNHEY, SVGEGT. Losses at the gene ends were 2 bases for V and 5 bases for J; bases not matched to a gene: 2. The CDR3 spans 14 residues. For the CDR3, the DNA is TGTGCCAGCAGTTACCCAGGGGGCGATCAGCCCCAGCATTTT. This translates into CASSYPGGDQPQHF.

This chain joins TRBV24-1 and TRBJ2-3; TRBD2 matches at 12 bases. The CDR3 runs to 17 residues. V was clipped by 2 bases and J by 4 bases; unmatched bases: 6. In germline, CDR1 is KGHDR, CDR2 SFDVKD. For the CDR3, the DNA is TGTGCCACCAGTGATTCTAGCGGGGGGGCAAACTCAGATACGCAGTATTTT. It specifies CATSDSSGGANSDTQYF.

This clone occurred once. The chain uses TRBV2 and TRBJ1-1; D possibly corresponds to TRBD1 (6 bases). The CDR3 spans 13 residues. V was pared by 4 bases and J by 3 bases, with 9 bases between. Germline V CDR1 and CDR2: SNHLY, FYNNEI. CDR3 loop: CASSGNRDTEAFF. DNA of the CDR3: TGTGCCAGCAGTGGGAACAGGGACACTGAAGCTTTCTTT.

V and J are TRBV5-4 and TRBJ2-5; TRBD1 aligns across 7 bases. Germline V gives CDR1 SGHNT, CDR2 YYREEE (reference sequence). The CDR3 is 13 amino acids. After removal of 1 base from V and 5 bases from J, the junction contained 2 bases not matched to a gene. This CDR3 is CASSLQGVETQYF. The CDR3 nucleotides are TGTGCCAGCAGCTTGCAGGGGGTGGAGACCCAGTACTTC. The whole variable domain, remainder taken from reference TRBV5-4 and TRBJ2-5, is ETGVTQSPTHLIKTRGQQVTLRCSSQSGHNTVSWYQQALGQGPQFIFQYYREEENGRGNFPPRFSGLQFPNYSSELNVNALELDDSALYLCASSLQGVETQYFGPGTRLLVL.

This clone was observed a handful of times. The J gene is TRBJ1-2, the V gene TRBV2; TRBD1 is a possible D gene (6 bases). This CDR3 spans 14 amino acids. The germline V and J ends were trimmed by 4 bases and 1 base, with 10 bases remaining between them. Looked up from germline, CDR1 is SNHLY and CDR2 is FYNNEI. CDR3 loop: CASSANRDNYGYTF. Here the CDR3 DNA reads TGTGCCAGCAGTGCAAACAGGGATAACTATGGCTACACCTTC.

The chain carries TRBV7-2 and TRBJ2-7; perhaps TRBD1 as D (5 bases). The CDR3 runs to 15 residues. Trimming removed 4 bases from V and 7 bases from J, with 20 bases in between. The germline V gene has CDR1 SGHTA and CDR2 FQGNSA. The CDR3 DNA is TGTGCCAGCAGCTCATACAATACAGGACGAAGGGAGCAGTACTTC. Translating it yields CASSSYNTGRREQYF.

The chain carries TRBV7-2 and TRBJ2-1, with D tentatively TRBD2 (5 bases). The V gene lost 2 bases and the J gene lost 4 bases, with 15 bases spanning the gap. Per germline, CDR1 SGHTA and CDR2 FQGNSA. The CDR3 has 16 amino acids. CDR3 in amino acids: CASSLILGLGYNEQFF. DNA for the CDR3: TGTGCCAGCAGCTTAATTTTAGGACTCGGTTACAATGAGCAGTTCTTC.

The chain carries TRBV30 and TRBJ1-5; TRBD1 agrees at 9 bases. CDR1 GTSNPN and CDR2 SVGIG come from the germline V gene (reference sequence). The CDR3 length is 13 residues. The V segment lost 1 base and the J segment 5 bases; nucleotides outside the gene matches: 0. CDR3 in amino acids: CAWSGTGDQPQHF. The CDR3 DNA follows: TGTGCCTGGAGTGGGACAGGGGATCAGCCCCAGCATTTT. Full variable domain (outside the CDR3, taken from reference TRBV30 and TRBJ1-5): SQTIHQWPATLVQPVGSPLSLECTVEGTSNPNLYWYRQAAGRGLQLLFYSVGIGQISSEVPQNLSASRPQDRQFILSSKKLLLSDSGFYLCAWSGTGDQPQHFGDGTRLSIL.

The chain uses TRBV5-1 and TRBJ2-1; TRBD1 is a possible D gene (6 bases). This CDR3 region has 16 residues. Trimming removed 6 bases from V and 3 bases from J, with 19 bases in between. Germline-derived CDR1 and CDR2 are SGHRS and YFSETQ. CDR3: CASTRGKDSNYNEQFF. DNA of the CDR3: TGCGCCAGCACCCGAGGGAAGGACAGCAACTACAATGAGCAGTTCTTC.

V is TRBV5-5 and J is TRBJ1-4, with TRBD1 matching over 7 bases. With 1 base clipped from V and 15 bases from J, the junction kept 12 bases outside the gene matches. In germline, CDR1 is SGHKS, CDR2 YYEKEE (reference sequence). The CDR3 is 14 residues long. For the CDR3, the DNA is TGTGCCAGCAGCTTGTGGGACAGAGACAGAGGAGTGTTTTTT. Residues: CASSLWDRDRGVFF.

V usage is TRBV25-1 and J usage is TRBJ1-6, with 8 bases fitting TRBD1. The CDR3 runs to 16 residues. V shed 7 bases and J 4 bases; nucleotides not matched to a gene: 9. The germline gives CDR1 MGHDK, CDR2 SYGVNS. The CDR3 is CASTAGGAGYNSPLHF. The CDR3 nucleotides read TGTGCCAGCACCGCAGGGGGCGCCGGGTATAATTCACCCCTCCACTTT.

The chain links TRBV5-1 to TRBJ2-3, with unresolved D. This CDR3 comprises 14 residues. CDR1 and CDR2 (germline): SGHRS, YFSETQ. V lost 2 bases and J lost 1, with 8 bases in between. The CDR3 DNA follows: TGCGCCAGCAGCTTCAGCGAAGGCACAGATACGCAGTATTTT. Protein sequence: CASSFSEGTDTQYF.